A single sample is the source of the 25 T cell receptor beta chains below, sequenced in a study of T cells in women clearing cervical HPV infection. Profiling relied on immunoSEQ multiplex PCR, and the TCRdb table lists in-frame clones only, not all of them. In all, the sample yields more than 15,000 clones. The sample comprised blood buffy coat. The receptor source for this set is a woman aged 18 to 75 with a cervical HPV16 infection that either progressed to CIN3+ or cleared (not recorded which).

As regards this clone: The read stops 3 residues short of the end of the CDR3; the missing end is completed from the germline J gene. The chain uses TRBV10-3 and TRBJ2-3, with 7 bases aligning to TRBD2. The CDR3 consists of 14 residues. The germline V gene encodes CDR1 ENHRY and CDR2 SYGVKD. V was pared by 4 bases and J by 6 bases, with 7 bases of the junction left unmatched. The sequenced part of the CDR3 DNA is TGTGCCATCAGTGCACGGGGGGTAAGGGATACG. It encodes CAISARGVRDT. The full CDR3 protein reads CAISARGVRDTQYF.

To note about this clone: The CDR3 goes on 3 residues after the read ends, and that part is filled in from the germline J gene. V usage is TRBV19 and J usage is TRBJ1-5; D not certain. Germline V CDR1 and CDR2: LNHDA, SQIVND (reference sequence). The CDR3 is made up of 14 amino acids. Trimming took 7 bases from V and 0 from J, leaving 10 bases between them. The sequenced part of the CDR3 DNA is TGTGCCAGTAACGGACTTCATAGCAATCAGCCC. Residues: CASNGLHSNQP. The entire CDR3 protein reads CASNGLHSNQPQHF.

About this clone: The read gets to within 3 residues of the CDR3 end, and the germline J gene fills in the rest. This chain connects TRBV11-3 to TRBJ2-2; 7 bases line up with TRBD1. The CDR3 loop spans 14 amino acids. Unmatched junction bases numbered 4, after V lost 6 bases and J lost 3 bases. Germline V CDR1 and CDR2: SGHNT, YENEEA. The CDR3 loop is CASRRQGDTGELFF. CDR3 DNA, as far as it was read: TGTGCCAGCAGAAGGCAGGGGGACACCGGGGAG.

To note about this clone: Read coverage stops 3 residues before the CDR3 terminus; the germline J gene supplies the remainder. The V and J genes are TRBV30 and TRBJ1-2; D not resolved. CDR1 GTSNPN and CDR2 SVGIG come from the germline V gene (reference sequence). The CDR3 spans 11 residues. The CDR3 is CAWSYYEGYTF. The DNA read from the CDR3 is TGTGCCTGGAGTTACTATGAGGGC.

Of note for this clone: The sequenced fragment ends 3 residues before the CDR3 boundary, so the rest is inferred from the germline J gene. V gene TRBV12-3 or TRBV12-4 combines with J gene TRBJ2-3; tentatively, D is TRBD2 (5 bases). The germline V and J ends were trimmed by 3 bases and 4 bases, with 5 bases remaining between them. The CDR3 is 12 residues long. This CDR3 reads CASSFGADTQYF. Incomplete CDR3 DNA: TGTGCCAGCAGTTTCGGGGCAGATACG.

About this clone: The DNA ends 3 residues before the CDR3 does, and the rest of the CDR3 is filled in from the germline J gene. The chain combines TRBV5-8 with TRBJ2-2; D ambiguous. Trimming took 7 bases from V and 0 from J, leaving 7 bases between them. The CDR3 contains 13 residues. Germline loops: CDR1 SGHTS, CDR2 YDEGEE. The CDR3 region is CASPISNTGELFF. The part of the CDR3 DNA that was read is TGTGCCAGCCCCATTTCGAACACCGGGGAG.

The sequenced part of the CDR3 DNA is TGTGCCAGTAGTATTCGGAGGAGGGGGGGCGTCTCGGATACTGAA. Translating gives CASSIRRRGGVSDTE. The full CDR3 protein reads CASSIRRRGGVSDTEAFF. The rearrangement joins TRBV19 to TRBJ1-1; maybe TRBD1 (6 bases). The read ends 3 residues early relative to the CDR3; the germline J gene fills the gap. Trimming cost V 3 bases and J 5 bases, with 25 bases left between them. Germline values: CDR1 LNHDA, CDR2 SQIVND (reference sequence). CDR3 length: 18 amino acids.

Of note for this clone: The read ends 3 residues before the CDR3 terminus; that terminus is restored from the germline J gene. The V and J genes are TRBV20-1 and TRBJ1-5, with TRBD1 identical over 9 bases. With 4 bases clipped from V and 3 bases from J, the junction kept 10 bases outside the gene matches. Germline CDR1 reads DFQATT; CDR2 reads SNEGSKA (reference sequence). This CDR3 is built from 16 residues. The sequenced part of the CDR3 DNA is TGCAGTGCTAAGAGCTTGACAGGGGGTTTCAATCAGCCC. It encodes CSAKSLTGGFNQP. The CDR3 reads in full as CSAKSLTGGFNQPQHF.

As concerns this clone: The observed sequence ends 3 residues before the CDR3 terminus, with the missing tail filled in from the germline J gene. This sequence joins TRBV10-3 and TRBJ1-2, with TRBD1 as a possible D gene (6 bases). CDR3 size: 16 residues. The V end was cut by 0 bases, the J end by 5 bases, with 16 bases between. Germline loops: CDR1 ENHRY, CDR2 SYGVKD. The sequenced CDR3 bases are TGTGCCATCAGTGAGTCGACTCGGCAGGGGAGGTATGGC. It encodes CAISESTRQGRYG. The complete CDR3 protein is CAISESTRQGRYGYTF.

Of note for this clone: Coverage ceases 3 residues before the CDR3 finishes, and the germline J gene fills in the end. The gene calls are TRBV10-2 and TRBJ1-5; D perhaps matches TRBD1 (5 bases). The V gene's germline CDR1 is WSHSY and CDR2 SAAADI. V was clipped by 7 bases and J by 3 bases, with 10 bases between them. This CDR3 spans 13 amino acids. CDR3 loop: CASTGTNNQPQHF. The CDR3 DNA, read in part, is TGCGCCAGCACCGGGACTAACAATCAGCCC.

Comment on this clone: The observed sequence ends 3 residues before the CDR3 terminus, with the missing tail filled in from the germline J gene. The chain couples TRBV6-1 to TRBJ1-6; TRBD1 aligns across 7 bases. The J segment lost 2 bases and the V segment lost 3 bases, leaving 1 base of the junction unmatched. The CDR3 has 15 amino acids. CDR1 and CDR2 from the germline V gene are MNHNS and SASEGT. CDR3 protein: CASSDQGAYNSPLHF. The sequenced CDR3 bases are TGTGCCAGCAGTGATCAGGGGGCCTATAATTCACCC.

Concerning this clone: The read stops 3 residues short of the end of the CDR3; the missing end is completed from the germline J gene. The rearrangement uses TRBV29-1 and TRBJ1-6, with D maybe TRBD1 (6 bases). Germline loops: CDR1 SQVTM, CDR2 ANQGSEA. CDR3 length: 13 amino acids. Deletions cut 4 bases from V and 7 bases from J, with 11 bases between. The sequenced part of the CDR3 DNA is TGCAGCGTTGGGACAGAGAGAAATTCACCC. Its translation is CSVGTERNSP. The full CDR3 sequence reads CSVGTERNSPLHF.

Comments on this clone: The read terminates 3 residues ahead of where the CDR3 ends, so the germline J gene completes it. The V call is TRBV2, the J call TRBJ2-7, with 7 bases lining up with TRBD1. CDR3 length equals 14 residues. V dropped 3 bases and J dropped 2; count of bases not matched to a gene: 4. Germline lookup yields CDR1 SNHLY and CDR2 FYNNEI. CDR3 bases read: TGTGCCAGCAGTGATGTGCAGGGGGCCTACGAG. Its protein is CASSDVQGAYE. The full CDR3 reads CASSDVQGAYEQYF. Drawing the rest from reference TRBV2 and TRBJ2-7, the complete variable domain is EPEVTQTPSHQVTQMGQEVILRCVPISNHLYFYWYRQILGQKVEFLVSFYNNEISEKSEIFDDQFSVERPDGSNFTLKIRSTKLEDSAMYFCASSDVQGAYEQYFGPGTRLTVT.

Notes on this clone: Coverage ceases 3 residues before the CDR3 finishes, and the germline J gene fills in the end. This chain connects TRBV7-3 to TRBJ1-5; the D is unclear. The CDR3 sequence is 13 residues long. Germline lookup yields CDR1 SGHTA and CDR2 FQGTGA. The sequenced part of the CDR3 DNA is TGTGCCAGCAGCTTAAACCCAGGAGCACCC. Translating it yields CASSLNPGAP. The CDR3, in full, reads CASSLNPGAPQHF.

Of note for this clone: The read falls 3 residues short of the CDR3 end, and the missing part is taken from the germline J gene. The chain recombines TRBV19 with TRBJ1-6, with 8 bases matching TRBD1. Germline loops: CDR1 LNHDA, CDR2 SQIVND (reference sequence). The CDR3 is 14 amino acids. V gave up 8 bases and J gave up 10 bases; unmatched junction bases: 10. CDR3 sequence reads: CASAVRDRTSPLHF. CDR3 DNA (partial): TGTGCCAGTGCGGTTCGGGACAGGACATCACCC. The full variable domain, its missing parts supplied by reference TRBV19 and TRBJ1-6, is DGGITQSPKYLFRKEGQNVTLSCEQNLNHDAMYWYRQDPGQGLRLIYYSQIVNDFQKGDIAEGYSVSREKKESFPLTVTSAQKNPTAFYLCASAVRDRTSPLHFGNGTRLTVT.

With respect to this clone: The read ends 3 residues early relative to the CDR3; the germline J gene fills the gap. V and J are TRBV7-2 and TRBJ1-1; D may be TRBD1 (5 bases). V lost 1 base, J lost 1 base, and 7 bases lay in between. The CDR3 length is 14 residues. Germline V gene lookup returns CDR1 SGHTA and CDR2 FQGNSA. The sequenced CDR3 bases are TGTGCCAGCAGCTTAGACAGGTGGAACACTGAA. Its protein product is CASSLDRWNTE. The full CDR3 protein is CASSLDRWNTEAFF.

As concerns this clone: The CDR3 end falls 3 residues outside the read, so it is completed with the germline J gene. V and J are TRBV29-1 and TRBJ2-5; tentatively, D is TRBD1 (6 bases). CDR1 is SQVTM and CDR2 is ANQGSEA in the germline V gene. The CDR3 runs to 12 residues. Deletions cut 6 bases from V and 5 bases from J, with 13 bases between. Partial CDR3 DNA: TGCAGCGTCAATCCACAGGGTGAGACC. It yields the protein CSVNPQGET. The full CDR3 protein is CSVNPQGETQYF.

Notes on this clone: The DNA ends 3 residues before the CDR3 does, and the rest of the CDR3 is filled in from the germline J gene. V and J are TRBV19 and TRBJ2-2; TRBD2 aligns across 11 bases. Germline CDR1 and CDR2: LNHDA and SQIVND (reference sequence). This CDR3 has 14 residues. V lost 8 bases and J lost 7; bases outside the gene matches: 6. The CDR3 spells CASGSLAGGGELFF. CDR3 DNA, as far as it was read: TGTGCCAGTGGGAGCCTAGCGGGGGGCGGGGAG.

Regarding this clone: The read comes to an end 3 residues before the CDR3 does, leaving the germline J gene to fill in the end. This chain joins TRBV30 and TRBJ2-7; the match to TRBD1 covers 8 bases. In germline, CDR1 is GTSNPN, CDR2 SVGIG (reference sequence). V shed 4 bases and J 5 bases; nucleotides not matched to a gene: 10. CDR3 size: 14 residues. CDR3 bases read: TGTGCCTGGATCTTCAGGACAGGGACGGACGAG. It encodes CAWIFRTGTDE. The whole CDR3 protein is CAWIFRTGTDEQYF. Variable domain in full (rest from reference TRBV30 and TRBJ2-7): SQTIHQWPATLVQPVGSPLSLECTVEGTSNPNLYWYRQAAGRGLQLLFYSVGIGQISSEVPQNLSASRPQDRQFILSSKKLLLSDSGFYLCAWIFRTGTDEQYFGPGTRLTVT.

To note about this clone: Sequencing ends 3 residues short of the CDR3 end; the germline J gene provides the rest. V and J are TRBV5-4 and TRBJ2-7; 8 bases line up with TRBD2. The CDR3 is 13 amino acids. Per the germline V gene, CDR1 is SGHNT and CDR2 is YYREEE (reference sequence). V shed 5 bases, J shed 6 bases, and the junction held 7 bases outside the gene matches. The sequenced part of the CDR3 DNA is TGTGCCAGCAGTCTGAGCGGGAGTCGCGAG. Encoded protein: CASSLSGSRE. The whole CDR3 reads CASSLSGSREQYF.

A note on this clone: Sequencing ends 3 residues short of the CDR3 end; the germline J gene provides the rest. The rearrangement joins TRBV27 to TRBJ2-1; 9 nucleotides align to TRBD2. V lost 8 bases and J lost 5; bases outside the gene matches: 10. Germline loops: CDR1 MNHEY, CDR2 SMNVEV (reference sequence). CDR3 length equals 15 residues. Incomplete CDR3 DNA: TGTGCCAGCCGTTACCCGGCTAGCGGGAACAATGAG. It specifies CASRYPASGNNE. The whole CDR3 protein reads CASRYPASGNNEQFF.

Remarks on this clone: The read terminates 3 residues before the CDR3 end, so the remaining end is supplied by the germline J gene. The rearrangement joins TRBV12-5 to TRBJ1-5; a possible D gene is TRBD1 (6 bases). This CDR3 contains 14 residues. The germline gives CDR1 LGHNT, CDR2 FRNRAP. V shed 2 bases and J shed 5 bases, with 10 bases lying between them. CDR3 DNA, as far as it was read: TGTGCTAGTGGTTTGCGGGACATTGATCAGCCC. It translates to CASGLRDIDQP. Given in full, the CDR3 is CASGLRDIDQPQHF.

A remark on this clone: Coverage ceases 3 residues before the CDR3 finishes, and the germline J gene fills in the end. The rearrangement uses TRBV4-2 and TRBJ2-1; the match to TRBD1 covers 7 bases. The CDR3 consists of 14 residues. Germline lookup yields CDR1 LGHNA and CDR2 YNFKEQ. With V trimmed by 2 bases and J by 3 bases, 1 base remained unmatched. Here the CDR3 reads CASSQRDSYNEQFF. The sequenced CDR3 bases are TGTGCCAGCAGCCAAAGGGACAGCTACAATGAG.

The CDR3 loop is CSARATGTSVRGYTF. CDR3 bases read: TGCAGTGCTAGAGCCACAGGGACCTCAGTAAGAGGC. The chain couples TRBV20-1 to TRBJ1-2; TRBD1 is a possible D gene (6 bases). The read falls 3 residues short of the CDR3 end, and the missing part is taken from the germline J gene. Germline assignment: CDR1 DFQATT and CDR2 SNEGSKA (reference sequence). This CDR3 is 15 amino acids long.

The CDR3 protein is CAWSPPGQGRSGANVLTF. CDR3 DNA (partial): TGTGCCTGGAGCCCGCCGGGACAGGGCCGCTCTGGGGCCAACGTC. The J gene is TRBJ2-6, the V gene TRBV30, with TRBD1 identical over 9 bases. The read halts 3 residues ahead of the CDR3 end, with the missing end drawn from the germline J gene. Trimming removed 3 bases from V and 0 bases from J; junction bases left unmatched: 9. This CDR3 comprises 18 residues. The V gene's germline CDR1 is GTSNPN and CDR2 SVGIG (reference sequence).